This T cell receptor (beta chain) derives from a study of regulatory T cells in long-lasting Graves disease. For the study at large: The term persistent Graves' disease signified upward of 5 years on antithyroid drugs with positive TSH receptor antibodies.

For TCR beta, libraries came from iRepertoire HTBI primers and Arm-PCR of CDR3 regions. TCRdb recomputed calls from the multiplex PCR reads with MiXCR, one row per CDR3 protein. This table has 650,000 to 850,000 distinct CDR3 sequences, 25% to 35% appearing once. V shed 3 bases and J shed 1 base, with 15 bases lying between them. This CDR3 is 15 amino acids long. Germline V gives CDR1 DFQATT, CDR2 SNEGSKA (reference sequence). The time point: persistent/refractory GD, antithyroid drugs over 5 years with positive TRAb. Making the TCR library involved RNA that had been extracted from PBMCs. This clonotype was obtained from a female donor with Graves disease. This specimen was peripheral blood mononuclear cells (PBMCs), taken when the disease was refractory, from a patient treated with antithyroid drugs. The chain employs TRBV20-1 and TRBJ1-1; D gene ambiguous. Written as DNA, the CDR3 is TGCAGTGCTAGGGATTCCGCGAGAGGGAACACTGAAGCTTTCTTT. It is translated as CSARDSARGNTEAFF.